Listed here are 26 T cell receptor beta chains from one sample, sequenced in a study of early T cells in non-severe SARS-CoV-2 infection. Each CDR3 protein is one row after TCRdb ran MiXCR on the 5' RACE reads. The top ten clones hold around 5% of a sample with 37,000 or so distinct CDR3 sequences, 4.7% of them seen once. The sequenced sample consisted of whole blood. Source of these receptors: an adult who was a healthcare worker with PCR-confirmed SARS-CoV-2 infection or an uninfected control (not recorded which).

This clonotype was observed at least ten times. The chain links TRBV13 to TRBJ2-3; TRBD2 matches 7 bases. The CDR3 is 15 amino acids. J was trimmed by 2 bases and V by 1 base; bases with no gene match: 3. CDR1 and CDR2 from the germline V gene are PRHDT and FYEKMQ (reference sequence). The CDR3 nucleotides read TGTGCCAGCAGCTTAGCGGGAGGCCCCACAGATACGCAGTATTTT. Translation: CASSLAGGPTDTQYF.

This clonotype was seen ten or more times. The V gene is TRBV5-1, the J gene TRBJ2-3, with D uncertain. Trimming removed 4 bases from V and 1 base from J, with 10 bases in between. Germline CDR1 reads SGHRS; CDR2 reads YFSETQ. This CDR3 has 14 residues. The CDR3 spells CASSPGDRTDTQYF. The CDR3 DNA is TGCGCCAGCAGCCCCGGAGACCGCACAGATACGCAGTATTTT.

This clonotype was recorded at least ten times. The V and J genes are TRBV11-2 and TRBJ2-5, with unresolved D. The CDR3 is 13 amino acids. Per germline, CDR1 SGHAT and CDR2 FQNNGV. V lost 2 bases and J 4 bases, leaving 8 bases between the germline ends. The CDR3 coding sequence is TGTGCCAGCAGCTTATACCTAGGAGAGACCCAGTACTTC. Its protein product is CASSLYLGETQYF.

This clonotype was picked up many times. The rearrangement uses TRBV6-2 or TRBV6-3 and TRBJ1-1, with a possible D match to TRBD1 (6 bases). The CDR3 totals 12 residues. From germline, CDR1 is MNHEY and CDR2 SVGEGT. V lost 9 bases to trimming and J lost 10 bases, with 18 bases between them. Here the CDR3 reads CASRSSWGRAFF. The CDR3 bases are TGTGCCAGTAGAAGTAGTTGGGGGCGAGCTTTCTTT.

In its sample, this clonotype was seen many times. The chain is built from TRBV5-5 and TRBJ2-3; maybe TRBD1 (6 bases). The V end lost 1 base, the J end lost 0 bases, and 12 bases lay between the germline ends. Per the germline V gene, CDR1 is SGHKS and CDR2 is YYEKEE (reference sequence). This CDR3 spans 16 amino acids. The chain's CDR3 is CASSLLGGGSTDTQYF. The CDR3 DNA reads TGTGCCAGCAGCTTGCTTGGGGGCGGAAGCACAGATACGCAGTATTTT.

This clonotype showed up many times. This chain joins TRBV15 and TRBJ1-5; D call uncertain. This CDR3 spans 12 amino acids. Germline V gene data show CDR1 as LNHNV and CDR2 as YYDKDF (reference sequence). The V gene lost 0 bases and the J gene lost 7 bases, with 4 bases spanning the gap. CDR3 nucleotides: TGTGCCACCAGCAGAGATAAACAGCCCCAGCATTTT. Translating it yields CATSRDKQPQHF.

This chain connects TRBV5-1 to TRBJ1-6; no definite D call. Per germline, CDR1 SGHRS and CDR2 YFSETQ. This CDR3 comprises 16 residues. Trimming cost V 0 bases and J 0 bases, with 7 bases left between them. As DNA, the CDR3 is TGCGCCAGCAGCTTGGGCGGGAGCTCCTATAATTCACCCCTCCACTTT. Its protein is CASSLGGSSYNSPLHF.

This clonotype is labeled medium-sized. The J gene is TRBJ2-7, the V gene TRBV6-5; 7 bases match TRBD1. The ends lost 5 bases at V and 0 bases at J; junction bases unmatched: 7. Looked up from germline, CDR1 is MNHEY and CDR2 is SVGAGI. The CDR3 length is 15 residues. The CDR3 is CASSNRQGSSYEQYF. CDR3 nucleotide sequence: TGTGCCAGCAGTAACAGACAGGGTAGCTCCTACGAGCAGTACTTC.

This clonotype was counted at least ten times. V usage is TRBV6-1 and J usage is TRBJ1-1; D is possibly TRBD1 (6 bases). Germline V CDR1 and CDR2: MNHNS, SASEGT. There are 15 residues in the CDR3. Trimming removed 3 bases from V and 0 bases from J, with 11 bases in between. CDR3 protein: CASSEMGQLNTEAFF. CDR3 bases: TGTGCCAGCAGTGAGATGGGACAACTGAACACTGAAGCTTTCTTT.

This clonotype was observed at least ten times. The chain carries TRBV6-4 and TRBJ2-1; a possible D gene is TRBD2 (6 bases). The CDR3 length is 13 residues. Germline V CDR1 and CDR2: MRHNA, SNTAGT. V lost 4 bases, J lost 13 bases, and 17 bases lay in between. In DNA form, the CDR3 reads TGTGCCAGCAGTGTTGGTGAGACTAGTAATCAGTTCTTC. Translating gives CASSVGETSNQFF.

This clonotype has a count of ten or more. The V and J genes are TRBV6-5 and TRBJ2-6; maybe TRBD1 (6 bases). CDR1 MNHEY and CDR2 SVGAGI come from the germline V gene. The V gene lost 5 bases and the J gene lost 0 bases, with 20 bases spanning the gap. CDR3 length: 19 residues. CDR3 bases: TGTGCCAGCAGTGCGGACAGATCTCATTCCGGCTCTGGGGCCAACGTCCTGACTTTC. This sequence encodes CASSADRSHSGSGANVLTF.

This clonotype has a count of ten or more. The V gene is TRBV20-1, the J gene TRBJ2-3; 9 bases agree with TRBD2. Germline V gene lookup returns CDR1 DFQATT and CDR2 SNEGSKA (reference sequence). J was trimmed by 6 bases and V by 2 bases; bases with no gene match: 6. The CDR3 runs to 14 residues. CDR3 sequence reads: CSARISGRTDTQYF. The CDR3 DNA follows: TGCAGTGCTAGAATTAGCGGGAGAACCGATACGCAGTATTTT.

This clonotype was seen a handful of times. The chain has TRBV11-2 and TRBJ2-5; perhaps D is TRBD1 or TRBD2 (5 bases each). The CDR3 loop spans 15 amino acids. The V end was cut by 1 base, the J end by 1 base, with 10 bases between. Germline V CDR1 and CDR2: SGHAT, FQNNGV. The CDR3 sequence is CASSLGPGTQETQYF. The CDR3 nucleotides read TGTGCCAGCAGCTTAGGACCGGGGACCCAAGAGACCCAGTACTTC.

This clonotype turned up a few times. V is TRBV18 and J is TRBJ1-2; TRBD1 might be the D (5 bases). This CDR3 is built from 14 residues. Germline V lookup: CDR1 KGHSH, CDR2 LQKENI. V lost 1 base to trimming and J lost 2 bases, with 8 bases between them. The CDR3 DNA reads TGTGCCAGCTCACCACTGGACAAAAACTATGGCTACACCTTC. It translates to CASSPLDKNYGYTF.

This clonotype was counted ten times or more. The genes are TRBV3-1 and TRBJ2-1, with 7 positions matching TRBD2. Germline loops: CDR1 LGHDT, CDR2 YNNKEL (reference sequence). This CDR3 has 16 amino acids. J gave up 6 bases and V 1 base, and 9 bases lay outside the gene matches. CDR3 bases: TGTGCCAGCAGCCAAGTCAGTGGGGGGGTCATCAATGAGCAGTTCTTC. It is translated as CASSQVSGGVINEQFF.

This clonotype was detected ten times or more. The genes are TRBV12-3 or TRBV12-4 and TRBJ2-5; D might be TRBD2 (6 bases). V was shortened by 7 bases and J by 3 bases, with 18 bases between the two germline ends. CDR3 length: 15 residues. CDR3 DNA: TGTGCCAGCAAAATGGCTACTTGGGGGGAAGAGACCCAGTACTTC. It is translated as CASKMATWGEETQYF.

The CDR3 DNA reads as TGTGCCAGCAGCCAAGATACAGGGGGACTAGCCAAAAACATTCAGTACTTC. Translating it yields CASSQDTGGLAKNIQYF. The rearrangement links TRBV3-1 to TRBJ2-4, with TRBD1 identical over 8 bases. The CDR3 contains 17 residues. Germline V gives CDR1 LGHDT, CDR2 YNNKEL (reference sequence). Trimming at V came to 0 bases and at J to 0 bases, leaving 4 bases not matched to a gene. The full variable domain, rest sourced from reference TRBV3-1 and TRBJ2-4, is DTAVSQTPKYLVTQMGNDKSIKCEQNLGHDTMYWYKQDSKKFLKIMFSYNNKELIINETVPNRFSPKSPDKAHLNLHINSLELGDSAVYFCASSQDTGGLAKNIQYFGAGTRLSVL.

A word on this clonotype: This sequence may be a read error, since a much larger clone differs from it by one base. The gene calls are TRBV5-1 and TRBJ2-1, with D uncertain. The CDR3 sequence is 13 residues long. CDR1 SGHRS and CDR2 YFSETQ come from the germline V gene. CDR3 in amino acids: CTSSFSAYNEQFF. Here the CDR3 DNA reads TGCACCAGCAGCTTCTCCGCGTACAATGAGCAGTTCTTC. Combining the CDR3 with reference TRBV5-1 and TRBJ2-1 gives the whole variable domain KAGVTQTPRYLIKTRGQQVTLSCSPISGHRSVSWYQQTPGQGLQFLFEYFSETQRNKGNFPGRFSGRQFSNSRSEMNVSTLELGDSALYLCTSSFSAYNEQFFGPGTRLTVL.

Many counts were recorded for this clonotype. In DNA, the CDR3 is TGTGCCAGCAGCCTTTTAGGACAGGGGACCGAGCAGTACTTC. It encodes CASSLLGQGTEQYF. J is TRBJ2-7 and V is TRBV6-5, with 9 bases identical to TRBD1. Germline V gives CDR1 MNHEY, CDR2 SVGAGI. The CDR3 extends over 14 amino acids. Germline trimming cut 6 bases from V and 6 bases from J; bases unmatched to any gene: 9.

This clonotype has ten or more counts. The gene calls are TRBV7-2 and TRBJ1-2; TRBD1 matches 7 bases. Trimming removed 0 bases from V and 0 bases from J; junction bases left unmatched: 4. The CDR3 has 16 residues. Germline-derived CDR1 and CDR2 are SGHTA and FQGNSA. In DNA, the CDR3 is TGTGCCAGCAGCTTAGCGTCGGGACAGACTAACTATGGCTACACCTTC. Amino acids: CASSLASGQTNYGYTF.

This clonotype was counted only a few times. V is TRBV7-9 and J is TRBJ2-7; D is undetermined. CDR1 is SEHNR and CDR2 is FQNEAQ in the germline V gene (reference sequence). The CDR3 consists of 15 residues. V gave up 1 base and J gave up 1 base, with 11 bases separating them. The CDR3 bases are TGTGCCAGCAGCTTAGAAGAGACGGCGTCCTACGAGCAGTACTTC. Translating gives CASSLEETASYEQYF.

In this sample, this clonotype turned up a few times. The chain combines TRBV3-1 with TRBJ1-1; 8 positions match TRBD1. Germline V gives CDR1 LGHDT, CDR2 YNNKEL (reference sequence). The junction had 8 bases not matched to a gene; V was cut back by 4 bases and J by 10 bases. The CDR3 spans 13 residues. CDR3 protein: CASSPILQGGAFF. For the CDR3, the DNA is TGTGCCAGCAGCCCGATCCTACAGGGGGGAGCTTTCTTT. The full variable domain, in which reference TRBV3-1 and TRBJ1-1 provide the parts outside the CDR3, is DTAVSQTPKYLVTQMGNDKSIKCEQNLGHDTMYWYKQDSKKFLKIMFSYNNKELIINETVPNRFSPKSPDKAHLNLHINSLELGDSAVYFCASSPILQGGAFFGQGTRLTVV.

This clonotype turned up a few times. The J gene is TRBJ1-1, the V gene TRBV20-1; D possibly corresponds to TRBD1 (5 bases). In germline, CDR1 is DFQATT, CDR2 SNEGSKA (reference sequence). The V end lost 1 base, the J end lost 0 bases, and 18 bases lay between the germline ends. The CDR3 spans 17 residues. The CDR3 nucleotides read TGCAGTGCTAGAGGAAGGGGAACGGTTGGTATGAACACTGAAGCTTTCTTT. Translated: CSARGRGTVGMNTEAFF.

This clonotype came up a few times. This chain connects TRBV18 to TRBJ1-5; no clear D gene. This CDR3 is built from 13 residues. The V and J ends lost 5 bases and 0 bases respectively, with 5 bases between them. Germline CDR1 reads KGHSH; CDR2 reads LQKENI. In nucleotides, the CDR3 is TGTGCCAGCTCAGAGGCTAGCAATCAGCCCCAGCATTTT. Amino acid sequence: CASSEASNQPQHF.

The rearrangement links TRBV12-3 or TRBV12-4 to TRBJ2-3, with TRBD2 matching over 9 bases. The trim removed 7 bases at V and 2 bases at J, leaving 4 bases unmatched. CDR3 length: 14 amino acids. The CDR3 loop reads CASIAGEPTDTQYF. In DNA, the CDR3 is TGTGCCAGCATAGCGGGGGAGCCCACAGATACGCAGTATTTT.

This clonotype was observed many times. The V call is TRBV19, the J call TRBJ2-7, with no clear D. The CDR3 sequence is 16 residues long. V was trimmed by 6 bases and J by 4 bases, leaving 22 bases between them. The germline CDR1 and CDR2 sequences are LNHDA and SQIVND (reference sequence). The DNA for the CDR3 is TGTGCCAGTAGCCTCGGTGGTCCATCTCCCACTTACGAGCAGTACTTC. It encodes CASSLGGPSPTYEQYF.